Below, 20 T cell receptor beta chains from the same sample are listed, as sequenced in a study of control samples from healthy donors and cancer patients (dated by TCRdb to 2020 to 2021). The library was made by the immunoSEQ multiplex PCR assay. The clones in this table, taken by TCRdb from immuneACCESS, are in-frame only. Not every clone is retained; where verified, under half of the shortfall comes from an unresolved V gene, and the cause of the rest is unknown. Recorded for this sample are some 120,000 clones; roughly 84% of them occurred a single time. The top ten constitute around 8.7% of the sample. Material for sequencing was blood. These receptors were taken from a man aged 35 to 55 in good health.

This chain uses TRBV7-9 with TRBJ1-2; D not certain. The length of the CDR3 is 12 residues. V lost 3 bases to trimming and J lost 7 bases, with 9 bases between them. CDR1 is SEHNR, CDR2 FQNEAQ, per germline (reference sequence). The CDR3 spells CASSFNTGGYTF. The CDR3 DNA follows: TGTGCCAGCAGCTTCAACACCGGTGGCTACACCTTC.

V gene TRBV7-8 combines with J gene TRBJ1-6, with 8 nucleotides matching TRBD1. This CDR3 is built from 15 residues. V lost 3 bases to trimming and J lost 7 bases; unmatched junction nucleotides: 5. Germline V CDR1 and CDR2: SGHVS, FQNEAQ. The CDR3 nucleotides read TGTGCCAGCAGCTTGTGGACAGGGATGAATTCACCCCTCCACTTT. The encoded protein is CASSLWTGMNSPLHF.

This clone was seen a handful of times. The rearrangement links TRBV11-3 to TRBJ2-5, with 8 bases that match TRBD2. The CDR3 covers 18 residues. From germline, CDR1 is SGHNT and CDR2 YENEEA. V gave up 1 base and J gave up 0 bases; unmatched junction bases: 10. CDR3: CASSLVRWRGANQETQYF. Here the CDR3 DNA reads TGTGCCAGCAGCTTAGTTCGGTGGCGGGGGGCCAACCAAGAGACCCAGTACTTC.

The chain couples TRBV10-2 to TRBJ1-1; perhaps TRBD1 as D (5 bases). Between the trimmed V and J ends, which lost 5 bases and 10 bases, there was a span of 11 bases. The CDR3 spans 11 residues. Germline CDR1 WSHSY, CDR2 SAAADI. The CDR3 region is CASSLNTGAFF. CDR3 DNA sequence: TGCGCCAGCAGTCTTAACACAGGAGCTTTCTTT.

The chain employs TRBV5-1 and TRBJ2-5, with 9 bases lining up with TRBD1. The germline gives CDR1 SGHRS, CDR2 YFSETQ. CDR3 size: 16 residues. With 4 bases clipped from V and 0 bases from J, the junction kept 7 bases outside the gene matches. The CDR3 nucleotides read TGCGCCAGCAGCCTCCGGGACAGGGTATACCAAGAGACCCAGTACTTC. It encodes CASSLRDRVYQETQYF.

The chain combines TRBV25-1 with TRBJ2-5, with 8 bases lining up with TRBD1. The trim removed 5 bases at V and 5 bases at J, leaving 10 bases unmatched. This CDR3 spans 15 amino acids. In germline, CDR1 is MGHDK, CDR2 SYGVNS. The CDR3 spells CASSQWAGGRETQYF. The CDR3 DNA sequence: TGTGCCAGCAGTCAATGGGCAGGGGGCAGGGAGACCCAGTACTTC.

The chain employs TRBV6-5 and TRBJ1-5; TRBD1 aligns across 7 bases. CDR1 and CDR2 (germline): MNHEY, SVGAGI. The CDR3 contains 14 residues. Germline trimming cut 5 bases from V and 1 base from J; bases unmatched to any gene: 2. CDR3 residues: CASSQDRSNQPQHF. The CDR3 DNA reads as TGTGCCAGCAGTCAGGACAGGAGCAATCAGCCCCAGCATTTT.

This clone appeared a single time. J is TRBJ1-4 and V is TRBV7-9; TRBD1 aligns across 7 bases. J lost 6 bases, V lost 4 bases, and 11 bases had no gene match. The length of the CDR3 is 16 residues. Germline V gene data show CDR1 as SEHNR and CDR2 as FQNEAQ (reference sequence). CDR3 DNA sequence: TGTGCCAGCAGCTCACCCATGGGCAGGGGGGATGAAAAACTGTTTTTT. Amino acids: CASSSPMGRGDEKLFF. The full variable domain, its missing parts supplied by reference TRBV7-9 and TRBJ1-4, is DTGVSQNPRHKITKRGQNVTFRCDPISEHNRLYWYRQTLGQGPEFLTYFQNEAQLEKSRLLSDRFSAERPKGSFSTLEIQRTEQGDSAMYLCASSSPMGRGDEKLFFGSGTQLSVL.

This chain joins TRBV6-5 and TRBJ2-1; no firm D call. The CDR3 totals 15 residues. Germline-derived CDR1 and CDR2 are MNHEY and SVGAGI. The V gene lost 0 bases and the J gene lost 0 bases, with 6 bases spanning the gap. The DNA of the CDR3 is TGTGCCAGCAGTTACTCTGTGAGCTCCTACAATGAGCAGTTCTTC. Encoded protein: CASSYSVSSYNEQFF.

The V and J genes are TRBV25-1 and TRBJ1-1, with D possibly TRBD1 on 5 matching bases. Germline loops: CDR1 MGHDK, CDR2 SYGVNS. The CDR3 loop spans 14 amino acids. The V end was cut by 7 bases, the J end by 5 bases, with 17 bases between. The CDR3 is CASTRLGLSTEAFF. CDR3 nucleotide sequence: TGTGCCAGCACCCGGCTGGGGCTGAGTACTGAAGCTTTCTTT.

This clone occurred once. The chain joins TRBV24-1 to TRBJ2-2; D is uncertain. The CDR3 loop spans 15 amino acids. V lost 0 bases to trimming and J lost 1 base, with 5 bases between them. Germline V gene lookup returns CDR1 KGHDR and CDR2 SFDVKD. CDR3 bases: TGTGCCACCAGTGATTTGTCGGGGAACACCGGGGAGCTGTTTTTT. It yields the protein CATSDLSGNTGELFF.

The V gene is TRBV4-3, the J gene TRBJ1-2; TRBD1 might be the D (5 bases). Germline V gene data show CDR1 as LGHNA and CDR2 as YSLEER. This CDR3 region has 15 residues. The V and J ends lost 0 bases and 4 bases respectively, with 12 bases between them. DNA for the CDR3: TGCGCCAGCAGCCAAGATCAGGGCATTATCTATGGCTACACCTTC. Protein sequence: CASSQDQGIIYGYTF.

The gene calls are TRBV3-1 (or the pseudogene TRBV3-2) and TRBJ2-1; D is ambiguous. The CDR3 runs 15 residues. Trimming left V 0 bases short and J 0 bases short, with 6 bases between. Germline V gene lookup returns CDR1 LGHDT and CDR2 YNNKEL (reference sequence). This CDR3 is CASSQEWDSYNEQFF. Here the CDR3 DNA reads TGTGCCAGCAGCCAAGAATGGGACTCCTACAATGAGCAGTTCTTC.

The CDR3 DNA is TGCGCCAGCAGCCTTGGTTCAGGGTCTGGAAACACCATATATTTT. It translates to CASSLGSGSGNTIYF. This chain uses TRBV5-1 with TRBJ1-3; TRBD1 might be the D (5 bases). The V end was cut by 4 bases, the J end by 1 base, with 12 bases between. CDR3 length equals 15 residues. Germline values: CDR1 SGHRS, CDR2 YFSETQ. The whole variable domain, remainder taken from reference TRBV5-1 and TRBJ1-3, is KAGVTQTPRYLIKTRGQQVTLSCSPISGHRSVSWYQQTPGQGLQFLFEYFSETQRNKGNFPGRFSGRQFSNSRSEMNVSTLELGDSALYLCASSLGSGSGNTIYFGEGSWLTVV.

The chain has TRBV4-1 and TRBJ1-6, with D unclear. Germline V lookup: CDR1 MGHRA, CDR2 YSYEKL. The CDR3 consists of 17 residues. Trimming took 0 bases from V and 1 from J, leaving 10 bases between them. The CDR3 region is CASSQEPGFSYNSPLHF. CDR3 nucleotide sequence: TGCGCCAGCAGCCAAGAACCAGGTTTTTCCTATAATTCACCCCTCCACTTT.

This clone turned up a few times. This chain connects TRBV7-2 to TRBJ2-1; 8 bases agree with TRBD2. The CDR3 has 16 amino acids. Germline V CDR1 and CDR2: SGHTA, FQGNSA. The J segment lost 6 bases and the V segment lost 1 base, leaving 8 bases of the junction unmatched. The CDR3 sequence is CASSLVLGLAGNEQFF. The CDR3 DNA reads TGTGCCAGCAGCTTAGTTTTAGGGCTAGCGGGCAATGAGCAGTTCTTC.

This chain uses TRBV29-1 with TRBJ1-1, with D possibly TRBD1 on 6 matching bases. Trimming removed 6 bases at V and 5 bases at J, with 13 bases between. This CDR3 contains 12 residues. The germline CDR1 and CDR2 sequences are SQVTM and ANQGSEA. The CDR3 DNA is TGCAGCGTGATGACACAGGGAACTGAAGCTTTCTTT. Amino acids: CSVMTQGTEAFF.

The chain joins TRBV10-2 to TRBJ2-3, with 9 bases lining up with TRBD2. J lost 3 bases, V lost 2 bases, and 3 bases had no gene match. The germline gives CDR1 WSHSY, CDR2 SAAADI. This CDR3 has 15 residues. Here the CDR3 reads CASSEGRGGTDTQYF. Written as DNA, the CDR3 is TGCGCCAGCAGTGAGGGGCGGGGGGGGACAGATACGCAGTATTTT.

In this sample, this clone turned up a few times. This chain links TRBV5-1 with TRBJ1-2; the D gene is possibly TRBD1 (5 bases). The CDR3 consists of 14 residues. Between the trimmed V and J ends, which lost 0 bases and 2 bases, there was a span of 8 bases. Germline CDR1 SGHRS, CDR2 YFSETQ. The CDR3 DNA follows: TGCGCCAGCAGCTTGGTTGGGGGAAACTATGGCTACACCTTC. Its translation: CASSLVGGNYGYTF.

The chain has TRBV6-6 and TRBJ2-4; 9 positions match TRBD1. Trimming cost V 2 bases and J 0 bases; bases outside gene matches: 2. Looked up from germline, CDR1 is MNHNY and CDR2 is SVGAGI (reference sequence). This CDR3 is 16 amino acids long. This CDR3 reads CASSYLGQGAKNIQYF. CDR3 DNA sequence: TGTGCCAGCAGTTACCTGGGACAGGGAGCCAAAAACATTCAGTACTTC.